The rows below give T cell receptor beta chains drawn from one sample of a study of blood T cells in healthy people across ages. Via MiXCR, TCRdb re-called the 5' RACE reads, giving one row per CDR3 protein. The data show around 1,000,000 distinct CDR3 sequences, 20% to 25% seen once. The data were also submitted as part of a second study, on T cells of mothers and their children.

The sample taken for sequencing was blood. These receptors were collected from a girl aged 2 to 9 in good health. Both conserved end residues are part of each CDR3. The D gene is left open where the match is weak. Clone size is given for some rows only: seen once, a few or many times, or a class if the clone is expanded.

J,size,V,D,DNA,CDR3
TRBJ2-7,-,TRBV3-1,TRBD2,TGTGCCAGCAGCCAAGATCTAGCGGGAAGACACGAGCAGTACTTC,CASSQDLAGRHEQYF
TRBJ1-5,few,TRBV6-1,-,TGTGCCAGCAGTGAAGGCACAGGAGGAAATCAGCCCCAGCATTTT,CASSEGTGGNQPQHF
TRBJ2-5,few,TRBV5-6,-,TGTGCCAGCAGCTTGGCCATTATAGGAGAGACCCAGTACTTC,CASSLAIIGETQYF
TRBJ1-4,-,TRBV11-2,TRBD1,TGTGCCAGCAGCTTGGAGCTCAACGGACAGGGGCTCGGCAGATCAACTAATGAAAAACTGTTTTTT,CASSLELNGQGLGRSTNEKLFF
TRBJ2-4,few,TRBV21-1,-,TGTGCCAGCCCCATGGGAATGAGTCTGACCAAAAACATTCAGTACTTC,CASPMGMSLTKNIQYF
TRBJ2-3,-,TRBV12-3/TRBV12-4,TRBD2,TGTGCCAGCAGTCGGACTAGCGGGGGGTCGCAGTATTTT,CASSRTSGGSQYF
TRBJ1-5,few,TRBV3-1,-,TGTGCCAGCAGCCAAGGGGGGACGGACCAGCCCCAGCATTTT,CASSQGGTDQPQHF
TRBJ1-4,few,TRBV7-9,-,TGTGCCAGCAGCCGGTCTGGACAGTCGGAAAAACTGTTTTTT,CASSRSGQSEKLFF
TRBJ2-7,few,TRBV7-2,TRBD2,TGTGCCAGCAGCTTAGATGGCGGGGGGGCTTCCTACGAGCAGTACTTC,CASSLDGGGASYEQYF
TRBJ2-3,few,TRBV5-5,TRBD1,TGTGCCAGCAGCCACGGGACAGGGGCAAGCACAGATACGCAGTATTTT,CASSHGTGASTDTQYF
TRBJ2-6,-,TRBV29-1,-,TGCAGCGTCGGGCACAGTTCGACCTCTGGGGCCAACGTCCTGACTTTC,CSVGHSSTSGANVLTF
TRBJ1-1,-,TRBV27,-,TGTGCCAGCAGTCGCCCCGGGGAAACTGAAGCTTTCTTT,CASSRPGETEAFF
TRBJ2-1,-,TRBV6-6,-,TGTGCCAGCAGTTACAACGGACATTCCTACAATGAGCAGTTCTTC,CASSYNGHSYNEQFF
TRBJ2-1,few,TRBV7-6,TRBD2,TGTGCCAGCAGCTTATTGGGCGGGAGGGTCTATGAGCAGTTCTTC,CASSLLGGRVYEQFF
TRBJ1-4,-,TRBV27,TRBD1,TGTGCAAGCAGCCGAAGAACCGGGACAGTTAATGAAAAACTGTTTTTT,CASSRRTGTVNEKLFF
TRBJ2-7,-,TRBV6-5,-,TGTGCCAGCAGCCAACAGGGTATCGGACTCTACGAGCAGTACTTC,CASSQQGIGLYEQYF
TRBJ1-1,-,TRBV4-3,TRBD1,TGCGCCAGCAGCGAATGGACAGGGGGCGCGGGAGCTTTCTTT,CASSEWTGGAGAFF
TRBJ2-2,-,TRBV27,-,TGTGCCAGCCGTGGAGGGGCAGGTACCGGGGAGCTGTTTTTT,CASRGGAGTGELFF
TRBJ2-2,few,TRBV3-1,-,TGTGCCAGCAGCCAAGGACGGTACACCGGGGAGCTGTTTTTT,CASSQGRYTGELFF
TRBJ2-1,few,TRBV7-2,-,TGTGCCAGCACCCCTTCAGTGACTGCCCTTAGGGGTGAGCAGTTCTTC,CASTPSVTALRGEQFF
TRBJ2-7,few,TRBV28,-,TGTGCCAGCAGTTTATACAGCAGGAGCTCCTACGAGCAGTACTTC,CASSLYSRSSYEQYF
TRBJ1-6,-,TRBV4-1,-,TGCGCCAGCAGCCAAGGCCCCCAGAACAATTCACCCCTCCACTTT,CASSQGPQNNSPLHF
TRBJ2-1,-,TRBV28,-,TGTGCCAGCAGTTCCGGGACATCCAACAATGAGCAGTTCTTC,CASSSGTSNNEQFF
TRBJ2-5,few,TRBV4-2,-,TGTGCCAGCAGCCAAGATGGCCCCGGCCAAGAGACCCAGTACTTC,CASSQDGPGQETQYF
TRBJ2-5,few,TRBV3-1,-,TGTGCCAGCAGCCCAATTATCGGGGAGCAGTACTTC,CASSPIIGEQYF